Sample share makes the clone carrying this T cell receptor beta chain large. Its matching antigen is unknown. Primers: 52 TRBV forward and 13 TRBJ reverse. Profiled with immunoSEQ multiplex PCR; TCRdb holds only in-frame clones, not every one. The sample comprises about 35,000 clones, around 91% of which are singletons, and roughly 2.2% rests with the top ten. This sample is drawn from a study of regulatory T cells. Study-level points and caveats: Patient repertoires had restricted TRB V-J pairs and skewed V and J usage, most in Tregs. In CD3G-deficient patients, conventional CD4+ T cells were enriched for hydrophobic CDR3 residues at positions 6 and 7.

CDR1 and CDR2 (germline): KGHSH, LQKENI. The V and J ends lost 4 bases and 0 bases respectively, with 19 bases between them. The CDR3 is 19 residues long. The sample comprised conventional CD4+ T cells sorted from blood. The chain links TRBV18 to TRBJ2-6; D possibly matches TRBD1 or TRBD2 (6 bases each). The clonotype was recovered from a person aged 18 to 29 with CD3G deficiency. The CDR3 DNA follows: TGTGCCAGCTCACTACAGGGAGGCCAGGGAAACTCTGGGGCCAACGTCCTGACTTTC. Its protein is CASSLQGGQGNSGANVLTF.